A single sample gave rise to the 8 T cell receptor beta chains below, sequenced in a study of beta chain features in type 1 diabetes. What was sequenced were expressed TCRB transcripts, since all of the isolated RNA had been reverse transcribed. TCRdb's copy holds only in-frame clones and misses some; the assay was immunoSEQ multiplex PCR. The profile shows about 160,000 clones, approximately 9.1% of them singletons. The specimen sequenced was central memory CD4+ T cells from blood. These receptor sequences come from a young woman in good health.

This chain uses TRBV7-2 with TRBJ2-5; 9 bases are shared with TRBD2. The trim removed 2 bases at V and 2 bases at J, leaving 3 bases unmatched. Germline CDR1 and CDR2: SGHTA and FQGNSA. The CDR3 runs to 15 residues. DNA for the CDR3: TGTGCCAGCAGCTTAAAGCGGGGGGTTCAAGAGACCCAGTACTTC. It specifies CASSLKRGVQETQYF.

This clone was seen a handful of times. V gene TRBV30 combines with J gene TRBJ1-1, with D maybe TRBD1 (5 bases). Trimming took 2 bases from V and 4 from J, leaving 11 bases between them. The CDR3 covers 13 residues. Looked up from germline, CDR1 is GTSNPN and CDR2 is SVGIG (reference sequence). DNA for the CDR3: TGTGCCTGGAGTCAGGGAGGTGGCACTGAAGCTTTCTTT. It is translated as CAWSQGGGTEAFF.

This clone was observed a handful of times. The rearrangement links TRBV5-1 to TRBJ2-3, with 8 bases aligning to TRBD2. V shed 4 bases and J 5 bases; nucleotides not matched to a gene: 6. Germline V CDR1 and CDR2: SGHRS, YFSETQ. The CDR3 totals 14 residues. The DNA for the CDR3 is TGCGCCAGCAGCCGTCGGGGGGGCCTAGATACGCAGTATTTT. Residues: CASSRRGGLDTQYF. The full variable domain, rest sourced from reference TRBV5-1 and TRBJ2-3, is KAGVTQTPRYLIKTRGQQVTLSCSPISGHRSVSWYQQTPGQGLQFLFEYFSETQRNKGNFPGRFSGRQFSNSRSEMNVSTLELGDSALYLCASSRRGGLDTQYFGPGTRLTVL.

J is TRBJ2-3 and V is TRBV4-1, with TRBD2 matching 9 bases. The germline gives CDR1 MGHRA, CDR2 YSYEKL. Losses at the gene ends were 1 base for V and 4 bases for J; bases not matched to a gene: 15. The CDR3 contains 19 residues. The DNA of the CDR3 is TGCGCCAGCAGCCAAGTCCTTCGTCGGCGGGGGGGCCTGGCAGATACGCAGTATTTT. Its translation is CASSQVLRRRGGLADTQYF.

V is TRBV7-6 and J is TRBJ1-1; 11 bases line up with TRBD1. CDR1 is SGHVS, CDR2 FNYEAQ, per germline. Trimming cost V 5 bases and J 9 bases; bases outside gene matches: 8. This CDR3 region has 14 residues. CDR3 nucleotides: TGTGCCAGCAGCCCCGGGACAGGGGGTCAGAAAGCTTTCTTT. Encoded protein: CASSPGTGGQKAFF.

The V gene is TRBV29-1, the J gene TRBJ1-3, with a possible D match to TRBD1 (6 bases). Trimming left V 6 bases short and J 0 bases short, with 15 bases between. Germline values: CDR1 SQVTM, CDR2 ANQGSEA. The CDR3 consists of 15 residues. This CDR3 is CSVRQEGASGNTIYF. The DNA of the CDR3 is TGCAGCGTCCGACAGGAAGGAGCCTCTGGAAACACCATATATTTT.

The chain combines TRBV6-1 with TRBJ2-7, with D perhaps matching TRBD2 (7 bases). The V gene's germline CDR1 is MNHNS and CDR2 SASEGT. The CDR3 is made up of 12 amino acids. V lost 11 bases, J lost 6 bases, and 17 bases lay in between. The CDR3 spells CAAGGLKAEQYF. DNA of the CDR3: TGTGCCGCCGGGGGGCTAAAGGCCGAGCAGTACTTC.

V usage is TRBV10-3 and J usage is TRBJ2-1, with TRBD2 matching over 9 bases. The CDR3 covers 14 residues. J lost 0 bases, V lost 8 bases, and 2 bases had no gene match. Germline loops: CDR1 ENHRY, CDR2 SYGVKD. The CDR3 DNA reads TGTGCCATCGCGGGGGGGAGCTCCTACAATGAGCAGTTCTTC. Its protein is CAIAGGSSYNEQFF.